This TCR beta chain derives from a study of blood T cell dynamics during melanoma immunotherapy. V lost 0 bases to trimming and J lost 1 base; unmatched junction nucleotides: 0. Germline CDR1 and CDR2: GTSNPN and SVGIG (reference sequence). This CDR3 comprises 14 residues. The time point was: week 3, after first cycle of checkpoint inhibitor. Response was assessed by RECIST 1.1 at 12 weeks, except a couple of rapid progressors. For sorted CD8+ subsets, all extracted DNA was loaded. TCRdb's copy holds only in-frame clones and misses some; the assay was immunoSEQ multiplex PCR. This sample has 1,900 or so clones, with about 94% found just once.

The receptor was isolated from a human donor with melanoma. V is TRBV30 and J is TRBJ2-7, with 10 bases that match TRBD2. The sequenced sample was effector memory CD8+ T cells from blood, obtained from a patient treated with checkpoint blockade. The DNA of the CDR3 is TGTGCCTGGAGTGTACTAGCGGGGTCCTACGAGCAGTACTTC. Protein sequence: CAWSVLAGSYEQYF.